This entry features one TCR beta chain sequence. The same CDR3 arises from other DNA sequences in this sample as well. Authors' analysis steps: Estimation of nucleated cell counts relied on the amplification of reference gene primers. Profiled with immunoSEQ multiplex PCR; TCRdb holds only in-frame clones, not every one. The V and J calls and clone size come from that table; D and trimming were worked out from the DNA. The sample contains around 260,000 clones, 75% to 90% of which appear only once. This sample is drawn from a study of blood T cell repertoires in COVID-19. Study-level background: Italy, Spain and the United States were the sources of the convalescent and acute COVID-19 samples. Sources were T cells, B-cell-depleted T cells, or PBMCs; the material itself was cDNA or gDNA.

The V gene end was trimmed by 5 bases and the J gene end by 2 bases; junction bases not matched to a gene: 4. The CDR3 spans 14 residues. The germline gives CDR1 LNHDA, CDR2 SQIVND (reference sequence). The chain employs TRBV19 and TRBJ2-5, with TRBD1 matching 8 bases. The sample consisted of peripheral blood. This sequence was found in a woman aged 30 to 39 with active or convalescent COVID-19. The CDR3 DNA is TGTGCCAGTAGTCCAGGACAGGGTCAAGAGACCCAGTACTTC. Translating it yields CASSPGQGQETQYF.